These 24 T cell receptor beta chains were all obtained from the same sample, sequenced in a study of cytomegalovirus exposure and HLA in healthy donors (TCRdb year 2017). The library was produced with the immunoSEQ multiplex PCR assay. The multiplex PCR relied on a mix of 60 forward primers for TCR Vbeta segments and 13 reverse primers for TCR Jbeta segments. Not all clones reach the TCRdb copy of this immuneACCESS table, which keeps in-frame sequences only. Checked studies attribute under half of the gap to unresolved V genes and leave the rest unexplained. The sample yields roughly 120,000 clones; more than 65% were counted once. Of the sample, 1.5% falls within the top ten clones. The specimen was PBMCs. Source of these receptors: a woman younger than 30 in good health and CMV-seronegative.

This chain joins TRBV6-4 and TRBJ2-2, with 10 bases aligning to TRBD2. The V and J ends lost 2 bases and 4 bases, in that order; junction bases with no gene match: 4. The CDR3 spans 16 residues. CDR1 and CDR2 from the germline V gene are MRHNA and SNTAGT. CDR3 residues: CASSDRGLATTGELFF. The CDR3 region has the DNA TGTGCCAGCAGTGACCGGGGACTAGCGACCACCGGGGAGCTGTTTTTT.

The chain carries TRBV19 and TRBJ1-1; D unclear. Trimming cost V 5 bases and J 4 bases, with 11 bases left between them. Germline CDR1 is LNHDA and CDR2 is SQIVND (reference sequence). The CDR3 length is 13 residues. CDR3 DNA sequence: TGTGCCAGTAGTCCAAGCAGAGGCACTGAAGCTTTCTTT. Its protein product is CASSPSRGTEAFF.

This sequence joins TRBV6-1 and TRBJ2-7, with D perhaps TRBD1 (6 bases). V was clipped by 2 bases and J by 1 base, with 12 bases between them. Germline loops: CDR1 MNHNS, CDR2 SASEGT. This CDR3 has 15 residues. The CDR3 is CASSELDSVSYEQYF. In nucleotides, the CDR3 is TGTGCCAGCAGTGAATTGGACAGTGTATCCTACGAGCAGTACTTC.

CDR3 nucleotide sequence: TGTGCCAGCAGCTTAGGAACTAGCGGGAGTGCAGATACGCAGTATTTT. The encoded protein is CASSLGTSGSADTQYF. The rearrangement uses TRBV7-9 and TRBJ2-3, with TRBD2 matching 11 bases. Per the germline V gene, CDR1 is SEHNR and CDR2 is FQNEAQ (reference sequence). This CDR3 region has 16 residues. V lost 1 base to trimming and J lost 4 bases; unmatched junction nucleotides: 4.

The V gene is TRBV10-1, the J gene TRBJ1-1; no definite D call. Trimming stripped 8 bases from V and 1 base from J, with 11 bases between. The CDR3 has 13 amino acids. The germline V gene encodes CDR1 WNHNN and CDR2 SYGVQD (reference sequence). CDR3 in amino acids: CASRISRNTEAFF. The DNA for the CDR3 is TGCGCCAGCCGTATCTCGAGGAACACTGAAGCTTTCTTT.

This chain links TRBV2 with TRBJ2-3; maybe TRBD2 (6 bases). CDR1 and CDR2 from the germline V gene are SNHLY and FYNNEI. The CDR3 consists of 13 residues. V lost 6 bases, J lost 4 bases, and 11 bases lay in between. The CDR3: CASSGTDADTQYF. CDR3 nucleotides: TGTGCCAGCAGCGGGACTGACGCAGATACGCAGTATTTT.

The J gene is TRBJ1-2, the V gene TRBV30; D unresolved. The CDR3 covers 13 residues. Trimming removed 0 bases at V and 5 bases at J, with 10 bases between. Germline CDR1 is GTSNPN and CDR2 is SVGIG (reference sequence). CDR3: CAWSVPGEYGYTF. CDR3 sequence (DNA): TGTGCCTGGAGTGTGCCCGGGGAATATGGCTACACCTTC.

V is TRBV7-8 and J is TRBJ2-7; D possibly corresponds to TRBD2 (5 bases). This CDR3 is built from 13 residues. Germline CDR1 and CDR2: SGHVS and FQNEAQ. Trimming stripped 0 bases from V and 6 bases from J, with 9 bases between. This CDR3 is CASSLAVRGEQYF. The CDR3, as DNA: TGTGCCAGCAGCTTAGCGGTCCGGGGCGAGCAGTACTTC.

This clone was recorded once. The gene calls are TRBV2 and TRBJ2-6; possible D gene TRBD1, 6 bases. This CDR3 spans 14 amino acids. The germline V gene encodes CDR1 SNHLY and CDR2 FYNNEI. Trimming shortened V by 7 bases and J by 4 bases, and 11 bases separated the two germline ends. The CDR3 bases are TGTGCCAGCAAGGCCGGGACAGGGGCCAACGTCCTGACTTTC. Protein product: CASKAGTGANVLTF. Complete variable domain (other parts from reference TRBV2 and TRBJ2-6): EPEVTQTPSHQVTQMGQEVILRCVPISNHLYFYWYRQILGQKVEFLVSFYNNEISEKSEIFDDQFSVERPDGSNFTLKIRSTKLEDSAMYFCASKAGTGANVLTFGAGSRLTVL.

This chain links TRBV6-1 with TRBJ1-6; the D gene is possibly TRBD1 (6 bases). Germline CDR1 MNHNS, CDR2 SASEGT. The CDR3 totals 15 residues. V lost 6 bases and J lost 2, with 11 bases in between. CDR3 coding DNA: TGTGCCAGCAGGGAACAGGGCGCCTATAATTCACCCCTCCACTTT. Encoded protein: CASREQGAYNSPLHF.

V and J are TRBV11-2 and TRBJ1-1; 7 positions match TRBD1. V was pared by 6 bases and J by 6 bases, with 13 bases of the junction left unmatched. The CDR3 is made up of 15 amino acids. Germline V gene lookup returns CDR1 SGHAT and CDR2 FQNNGV. The CDR3 nucleotides read TGTGCCAGCAGAGCACAGGGGTTACAACATGCTGAAGCTTTCTTT. Translating gives CASRAQGLQHAEAFF.

This clone was counted once. The V gene is TRBV2, the J gene TRBJ1-2; 7 positions match TRBD1. The V and J ends lost 6 bases and 5 bases, in that order; junction bases with no gene match: 9. The CDR3 is 14 residues long. CDR1 is SNHLY and CDR2 is FYNNEI in the germline V gene. CDR3 nucleotide sequence: TGTGCCAGCAGAGGCTCCGGGACAGTGTATGGCTACACCTTC. It encodes CASRGSGTVYGYTF.

Only a few counts were recorded for this clone. The CDR3 bases are TGTGCCAGCAGCAACCCGGGACAGGGGAAGAACGAGCAGTACTTC. Its translation is CASSNPGQGKNEQYF. The chain uses TRBV13 and TRBJ2-7; 10 bases map to TRBD1. Germline loops: CDR1 PRHDT, CDR2 FYEKMQ (reference sequence). Trimming cost V 5 bases and J 5 bases; bases outside gene matches: 9. The CDR3 loop spans 15 amino acids.

This clone was seen just once. The chain couples TRBV6-5 to TRBJ2-7; 10 nucleotides agree with TRBD2. With 5 bases clipped from V and 5 bases from J, the junction kept 9 bases outside the gene matches. From germline, CDR1 is MNHEY and CDR2 SVGAGI. The CDR3 consists of 15 residues. CDR3 amino acids: CASSGPGLASHEQYF. CDR3 bases: TGTGCCAGCAGTGGGCCGGGACTAGCGTCCCACGAGCAGTACTTC.

This clone has just a few counts. The rearrangement links TRBV4-1 to TRBJ1-2; no definite D call. Between the trimmed V and J ends, which lost 0 bases and 4 bases, there was a span of 12 bases. Germline CDR1 MGHRA, CDR2 YSYEKL. The CDR3 runs 15 residues. The CDR3 nucleotides are TGCGCCAGCAGCCAAGATAGGAGTTGGTTCTATGGCTACACCTTC. This encodes CASSQDRSWFYGYTF.

This clone was counted a few times. V and J are TRBV6-5 and TRBJ2-1; TRBD1 might be the D (5 bases). The CDR3 has 12 residues. Trimming left V 2 bases short and J 6 bases short, with 5 bases between. The germline V gene encodes CDR1 MNHEY and CDR2 SVGAGI. This chain's CDR3 is CASSYGANEQFF. DNA for the CDR3: TGTGCCAGCAGTTACGGGGCCAATGAGCAGTTCTTC.

This chain joins TRBV7-2 and TRBJ1-2; no definite D call. The germline V gene has CDR1 SGHTA and CDR2 FQGNSA. V gave up 1 base and J gave up 5 bases, with 20 bases separating them. The CDR3 extends over 17 amino acids. This CDR3 reads CASSLVLSPRGFYGYTF. CDR3 sequence (DNA): TGTGCCAGCAGCTTAGTTTTGAGCCCCCGAGGGTTTTATGGCTACACCTTC.

This chain uses TRBV5-1 with TRBJ1-4, with D tentatively TRBD1 (5 bases). The CDR3 runs to 15 residues. Trimming took 4 bases from V and 7 from J, leaving 17 bases between them. Germline V gene sequence: CDR1 SGHRS, CDR2 YFSETQ. The CDR3 sequence: CASSHGTPEGEKLFF. CDR3 sequence (DNA): TGCGCCAGCAGCCACGGGACTCCCGAGGGTGAAAAACTGTTTTTT.

This clone has only a few counts. The CDR3 reads CASRDRGVDEAFF. CDR3 in DNA: TGTGCCAGCCGGGACAGGGGAGTCGATGAAGCTTTCTTT. The gene calls are TRBV7-9 and TRBJ1-1, with TRBD1 matching 10 bases. V trimming: 8 bases; J trimming: 7 bases; junction bases outside the gene matches: 7. This CDR3 contains 13 residues. The germline CDR1 and CDR2 sequences are SEHNR and FQNEAQ (reference sequence).

This chain connects TRBV15 to TRBJ2-1; TRBD2 matches 9 bases. The CDR3 sequence is 15 residues long. V shed 4 bases and J 0 bases; nucleotides not matched to a gene: 1. Looked up from germline, CDR1 is LNHNV and CDR2 is YYDKDF (reference sequence). Here the CDR3 reads CATSMREGSYNEQFF. CDR3 DNA sequence: TGTGCCACCAGCATGCGGGAGGGCTCCTACAATGAGCAGTTCTTC.

This clone was observed a few times. V and J are TRBV6-5 and TRBJ2-1, with a weak D call TRBD2 (6 bases). The germline CDR1 and CDR2 sequences are MNHEY and SVGAGI. This CDR3 is built from 14 residues. The V end lost 8 bases, the J end lost 0 bases, and 11 bases lay between the germline ends. This CDR3 is CASHGGNSYNEQFF. The CDR3 DNA sequence: TGTGCCAGCCACGGCGGGAACTCCTACAATGAGCAGTTCTTC.

The rearrangement joins TRBV19 to TRBJ1-1, with TRBD1 matching over 7 bases. V trimming: 5 bases; J trimming: 4 bases; junction bases outside the gene matches: 4. This CDR3 contains 13 residues. The V gene's germline CDR1 is LNHDA and CDR2 SQIVND (reference sequence). The CDR3 is CASSVGQFTEAFF. The CDR3 bases are TGTGCCAGTAGTGTGGGACAGTTCACTGAAGCTTTCTTT.

The chain couples TRBV5-5 to TRBJ1-2, with D perhaps TRBD1 (5 bases). The V end was cut by 0 bases, the J end by 2 bases, with 5 bases between. The germline V gene has CDR1 SGHKS and CDR2 YYEKEE (reference sequence). The CDR3 has 13 residues. The CDR3 nucleotides are TGTGCCAGCAGCTTGGAGGGGAACTATGGCTACACCTTC. This codes for CASSLEGNYGYTF.

The gene calls are TRBV11-2 and TRBJ2-7; D perhaps matches TRBD1 (5 bases). Germline V gene sequence: CDR1 SGHAT, CDR2 FQNNGV. This CDR3 is 12 amino acids long. Trimming cost V 4 bases and J 3 bases, with 7 bases left between them. The CDR3 DNA sequence: TGTGCCAGCAGCTCAGGGAACTACGAGCAGTACTTC. Translated: CASSSGNYEQYF.